Listed here are 32 T cell receptor beta chains from one sample, sequenced in a study of blood T cells in healthy people across ages. Together with a sample-barcoded 5' primer, a J-beta primer mix was included in a second PCR lasting about 7 to 11 cycles. Each CDR3 protein is one row after TCRdb ran MiXCR on the 5' RACE reads. The table shows about 1 million distinct CDR3 sequences, with 45% occurring only once. The source material was blood. The source is a woman aged 60 to 75 in good health.

In its sample, this clonotype was seen many times. V usage is TRBV7-3 and J usage is TRBJ2-5; D perhaps matches TRBD2 (6 bases). Trimming pared 4 bases from V and 11 bases from J, leaving 17 bases between. Germline V gene sequence: CDR1 SGHTA, CDR2 FQGTGA. This CDR3 is 13 amino acids long. The CDR3 bases are TGTGCCAGCAGCTCCCGTGGGGGGTATGAGCAGTACTTC. It is translated as CASSSRGGYEQYF.

This clonotype occurred once. The chain is built from TRBV20-1 and TRBJ2-4; 7 positions match TRBD1. Trimming removed 3 bases from V and 0 bases from J; junction bases left unmatched: 11. CDR3 size: 17 residues. In germline, CDR1 is DFQATT, CDR2 SNEGSKA (reference sequence). CDR3 residues: CSARDRNTPLAKNIQYF. CDR3 in DNA: TGCAGTGCTAGGGACAGGAACACACCTTTAGCCAAAAACATTCAGTACTTC.

The chain uses TRBV4-1 and TRBJ2-7; 10 bases fit TRBD1. V gave up 2 bases and J gave up 0 bases; unmatched junction bases: 16. The CDR3 is made up of 20 amino acids. Looked up from germline, CDR1 is MGHRA and CDR2 is YSYEKL. CDR3 in DNA: TGCGCCAGCAGCCAAACTATCCCGGGACAGGGGCGCCTAGGCTCCTACGAGCAGTACTTC. Its translation is CASSQTIPGQGRLGSYEQYF.

The rearrangement links TRBV7-9 to TRBJ1-2, with TRBD1 identical over 8 bases. Germline lookup yields CDR1 SEHNR and CDR2 FQNEAQ (reference sequence). The V and J ends lost 1 base and 5 bases, in that order; junction bases with no gene match: 9. The CDR3 consists of 16 residues. The CDR3 region is CASSLERGRGQYGYTF. In DNA, the CDR3 is TGTGCCAGCAGCTTAGAAAGGGGCAGGGGGCAATATGGCTACACCTTC. The complete variable domain, with remaining parts taken from reference TRBV7-9 and TRBJ1-2, reads DTGVSQNPRHKITKRGQNVTFRCDPISEHNRLYWYRQTLGQGPEFLTYFQNEAQLEKSRLLSDRFSAERPKGSFSTLEIQRTEQGDSAMYLCASSLERGRGQYGYTFGSGTRLTVV.

Comment on this clonotype: It may be a read error: a sequence one base away is much more abundant. The chain is built from TRBV7-6 and TRBJ2-1; D perhaps matches TRBD2 (6 bases). The germline gives CDR1 SGHVS, CDR2 FNYEAQ. CDR3 length: 14 residues. This CDR3 reads CAGSLGTPYNEQFF. CDR3 bases: TGTGCCGGCAGCTTAGGGACTCCATACAATGAGCAGTTCTTC.

The V gene is TRBV20-1, the J gene TRBJ2-1; either TRBD1 or TRBD2 may fit D (6 bases each). Germline CDR1 DFQATT, CDR2 SNEGSKA (reference sequence). The CDR3 has 15 residues. The V end was cut by 6 bases, the J end by 4 bases, with 19 bases between. In DNA form, the CDR3 reads TGCAGTGCCGTAGATTGGGGGGCGCGGTACAATGAGCAGTTCTTC. It is translated as CSAVDWGARYNEQFF.

This clonotype was counted only a few times. V is TRBV6-5 and J is TRBJ2-3, with TRBD2 matching 13 bases. The V gene end was trimmed by 6 bases and the J gene end by 5 bases; junction bases not matched to a gene: 8. Germline V gives CDR1 MNHEY, CDR2 SVGAGI. CDR3 length: 16 residues. The CDR3 sequence: CASSQQLAGGLDTQYF. The CDR3 DNA reads as TGTGCCAGCAGCCAACAACTAGCGGGAGGGTTAGATACGCAGTATTTT.

This clonotype has just a few counts. The chain couples TRBV20-1 to TRBJ2-7, with D unclear. The germline gives CDR1 DFQATT, CDR2 SNEGSKA (reference sequence). The length of the CDR3 is 11 residues. Trimming shortened V by 0 bases and J by 7 bases, and 7 bases separated the two germline ends. CDR3 coding DNA: TGCAGTGCTAGAGACTACAATGAGCAGTACTTC. Translating it yields CSARDYNEQYF.

The rearrangement links TRBV5-1 to TRBJ1-4; the D is unclear. This CDR3 is built from 15 residues. The V gene's germline CDR1 is SGHRS and CDR2 YFSETQ. Trimming took off 7 bases at V and 3 bases at J, with 16 bases between the two ends. The CDR3 region has the DNA TGCGCCAGCGGCCCATTGGGCACGGCTAATGAAAAACTGTTTTTT. Its translation is CASGPLGTANEKLFF.

The V and J genes are TRBV28 and TRBJ2-4; 15 bases are shared with TRBD2. The J call may not be correct, given that the DNA end is closer to TRBJ2-7. CDR1 is MDHEN, CDR2 SYDVKM, per germline. The CDR3 length is 16 residues. The CDR3 DNA reads as TGTGCCAGCAGTAGGAGGACTAGCGGGAGGGCCTACGAGCAGTACTTC. It yields the protein CASSRRTSGRAYEQYF.

There are a few counts of this clonotype. This chain uses TRBV6-2 or TRBV6-3 with TRBJ2-7, with D possibly TRBD2 on 6 matching bases. Trimming took off 6 bases at V and 6 bases at J, with 18 bases between the two ends. The germline CDR1 and CDR2 sequences are MNHEY and SVGEGT. This CDR3 has 14 amino acids. The CDR3 sequence is CASRETGVSGEQYF. CDR3 DNA sequence: TGTGCCAGCAGAGAGACGGGGGTTAGTGGCGAGCAGTACTTC.

For the CDR3, the DNA is TGCAGCGTCCCCAGACGTGGGGGGTCCGAGCAGTACTTC. As protein: CSVPRRGGSEQYF. The V call is TRBV29-1, the J call TRBJ2-5, with D possibly TRBD2 on 6 matching bases. The J call may be faulty, since TRBJ2-7 better matches the DNA end. The CDR3 contains 13 residues. Germline-derived CDR1 and CDR2 are SQVTM and ANQGSEA.

The genes are TRBV20-1 and TRBJ2-1; 7 bases line up with TRBD1. CDR3 size: 17 residues. CDR1 and CDR2 from the germline V gene are DFQATT and SNEGSKA (reference sequence). J was trimmed by 8 bases and V by 0 bases; bases with no gene match: 16. CDR3 in DNA: TGCAGTGCTAGAGAGGCGATCCCACAGGGGCTCTGGGATGAGCAGTTCTTC. The encoded protein is CSAREAIPQGLWDEQFF.

The chain employs TRBV20-1 and TRBJ2-2; 7 bases line up with TRBD1. The ends lost 5 bases at V and 0 bases at J; junction bases unmatched: 6. The CDR3 contains 15 residues. Germline values: CDR1 DFQATT, CDR2 SNEGSKA (reference sequence). CDR3 sequence: CSAEGQHANTGELFF. The CDR3 nucleotides read TGCAGTGCTGAGGGACAGCACGCGAACACCGGGGAGCTGTTTTTT.

The rearrangement links TRBV19 to TRBJ1-2; 10 nucleotides match TRBD1. This CDR3 has 16 residues. From germline, CDR1 is LNHDA and CDR2 SQIVND (reference sequence). V shed 5 bases and J 3 bases; nucleotides not matched to a gene: 9. The CDR3 DNA is TGTGCCAGTAGTGCCCCGTGGGACAGGGGCGACTATGGCTACACCTTC. This gives the protein CASSAPWDRGDYGYTF.

This clonotype was counted a few times. V is TRBV10-1 and J is TRBJ2-5; the D gene is possibly TRBD1 (5 bases). Looked up from germline, CDR1 is WNHNN and CDR2 is SYGVQD (reference sequence). This CDR3 has 18 amino acids. Trimming shortened V by 2 bases and J by 5 bases, and 24 bases separated the two germline ends. CDR3 DNA sequence: TGCGCCAGCAGTGAGACGTACAGGTTCTCCCTAGTGATGGAGACCCAGTACTTC. Amino acid sequence: CASSETYRFSLVMETQYF.

This clonotype occurred a few times. This chain links TRBV7-8 with TRBJ2-7; 7 bases fit TRBD1. The CDR3 extends over 14 amino acids. Per germline, CDR1 SGHVS and CDR2 FQNEAQ. Trimming took 4 bases from V and 1 from J; bases not matched to a gene: 4. CDR3 sequence reads: CASSSTTGSYEQYF. CDR3 nucleotides: TGTGCCAGCAGCTCCACGACAGGGTCCTACGAGCAGTACTTC.

This clonotype appeared a single time. A junction end diverges from the germline sequence, so it may reflect a read error. The V gene is TRBV6-1, the J gene TRBJ2-3; 7 nucleotides align to TRBD2. The CDR3 is 17 residues long. Per germline, CDR1 MNHNS and CDR2 SASEGT. The CDR3 sequence: CASSVTSVGDRTDMQYF. CDR3 DNA sequence: TGTGCCAGCAGTGTTACTAGCGTAGGGGACCGCACAGATATGCAGTATTTT.

This chain joins TRBV20-1 and TRBJ2-3, with D perhaps TRBD1 or TRBD2 (5 bases each). The CDR3 totals 15 residues. Per the germline V gene, CDR1 is DFQATT and CDR2 is SNEGSKA (reference sequence). The germline V and J ends were trimmed by 0 bases and 1 base, with 11 bases remaining between them. The CDR3 here is CSARDDQGGTDTQYF. As DNA, the CDR3 is TGCAGTGCTAGAGATGACCAGGGAGGCACAGATACGCAGTATTTT.

The sample holds a few counts of this clonotype. The V gene is TRBV29-1, the J gene TRBJ2-1; 7 nucleotides align to TRBD2. The CDR3 contains 16 residues. V shed 4 bases, J shed 0 bases, and the junction held 9 bases outside the gene matches. The germline CDR1 and CDR2 sequences are SQVTM and ANQGSEA. CDR3 sequence: CSVGGKGGSSYNEQFF. The CDR3 DNA reads as TGCAGCGTTGGGGGGAAAGGCGGGAGCTCCTACAATGAGCAGTTCTTC.

There are a few counts of this clonotype. The chain has TRBV20-1 and TRBJ2-5; D uncertain. CDR1 is DFQATT and CDR2 is SNEGSKA in the germline V gene (reference sequence). The CDR3 consists of 12 residues. The germline V and J ends were trimmed by 4 bases and 4 bases, with 10 bases remaining between them. The CDR3 DNA follows: TGCAGTGCTACCGGACGGTCAGAGACCCAGTACTTC. Its translation is CSATGRSETQYF.

The DNA for the CDR3 is TGTGCCAGCAGTTTATCGGGTCAGCCCCAGCATTTT. Its translation is CASSLSGQPQHF. The chain employs TRBV28 and TRBJ1-5; no reliable D call. The germline CDR1 and CDR2 sequences are MDHEN and SYDVKM. This CDR3 is 12 amino acids long. Trimming pared 1 base from V and 6 bases from J, leaving 4 bases between.

The chain recombines TRBV9 with TRBJ1-1, with TRBD1 matching 7 bases. Germline V gene lookup returns CDR1 SGDLS and CDR2 YYNGEE. V lost 0 bases and J lost 8; bases outside the gene matches: 10. The CDR3 consists of 15 residues. For the CDR3, the DNA is TGTGCCAGCAGCGTAGAGGCGGGAGGGACAGTCGAAGCTTTCTTT. This translates into CASSVEAGGTVEAFF.

This clonotype has more than one count but fewer than ten. The rearrangement links TRBV7-2 to TRBJ2-7; tentative D call: TRBD1 (6 bases). CDR1 is SGHTA, CDR2 FQGNSA, per germline. V was clipped by 5 bases and J by 2 bases, with 13 bases between them. The CDR3 covers 14 residues. The CDR3 DNA sequence: TGTGCCAGCAGCCTCATACAGGGAACCTACGAGCAGTACTTC. Translated: CASSLIQGTYEQYF.

This clonotype was counted between two and nine times. The chain employs TRBV24-1 and TRBJ2-5; tentative D call: TRBD1 (5 bases). The CDR3 totals 15 residues. Germline lookup yields CDR1 KGHDR and CDR2 SFDVKD. V lost 4 bases and J 5 bases, leaving 16 bases between the germline ends. This CDR3 is CATSDPRQPGETQYF. CDR3 DNA sequence: TGTGCCACCAGTGACCCGAGACAGCCAGGGGAGACCCAGTACTTC.

This chain joins TRBV2 and TRBJ1-5; TRBD1 is a possible D gene (6 bases). The CDR3 covers 19 residues. V dropped 6 bases and J dropped 1 base, with 25 bases sitting between them. Germline CDR1 SNHLY, CDR2 FYNNEI. CDR3 amino acids: CASSTHSVLQGRSNQPQHF. CDR3 coding DNA: TGTGCCAGCAGCACCCACAGCGTCTTACAGGGCAGGAGCAATCAGCCCCAGCATTTT. Filled out from reference TRBV2 and TRBJ1-5, the complete variable domain reads EPEVTQTPSHQVTQMGQEVILRCVPISNHLYFYWYRQILGQKVEFLVSFYNNEISEKSEIFDDQFSVERPDGSNFTLKIRSTKLEDSAMYFCASSTHSVLQGRSNQPQHFGDGTRLSIL.

The V and J genes are TRBV20-1 and TRBJ1-2, with 7 bases matching TRBD1. V dropped 0 bases and J dropped 2; count of bases not matched to a gene: 9. Germline V gene sequence: CDR1 DFQATT, CDR2 SNEGSKA (reference sequence). The CDR3 totals 16 residues. CDR3 in DNA: TGCAGTGCTAGAGATTACTTGGGACAGCGAAACTATGGCTACACCTTC. Translating it yields CSARDYLGQRNYGYTF.

This clonotype was found many times. This chain joins TRBV25-1 and TRBJ1-6, with 7 bases matching TRBD1. V was clipped by 6 bases and J by 6 bases; unmatched bases: 11. The CDR3 spans 16 residues. The germline CDR1 and CDR2 sequences are MGHDK and SYGVNS. As DNA, the CDR3 is TGTGCCAGCAGCACTCGAGGACAGGCTTTTAATTCACCCCTCCACTTT. Amino acids: CASSTRGQAFNSPLHF. The whole variable domain, remainder taken from reference TRBV25-1 and TRBJ1-6, is EADIYQTPRYLVIGTGKKITLECSQTMGHDKMYWYQQDPGMELHLIHYSYGVNSTEKGDLSSESTVSRIRTEHFPLTLESARPSHTSQYLCASSTRGQAFNSPLHFGNGTRLTVT.

This chain uses TRBV4-3 with TRBJ1-4; TRBD1 matches at 8 bases. V was pared by 0 bases and J by 4 bases, with 10 bases of the junction left unmatched. The CDR3 sequence is 18 residues long. The V gene's germline CDR1 is LGHNA and CDR2 YSLEER. The CDR3: CASSQEVFSGQVNEKLFF. CDR3 DNA sequence: TGCGCCAGCAGCCAAGAGGTGTTCTCGGGACAGGTTAATGAAAAACTGTTTTTT.

The rearrangement uses TRBV29-1 and TRBJ2-7; D call uncertain. Germline CDR1 and CDR2: SQVTM and ANQGSEA. There are 14 residues in the CDR3. V lost 2 bases to trimming and J lost 0 bases, with 11 bases between them. DNA of the CDR3: TGCAGCGTTGAAACTTCCAGGAGCTCCTACGAGCAGTACTTC. As protein: CSVETSRSSYEQYF.

This clonotype came up a few times. This rearrangement joins TRBV4-1 to TRBJ1-2, with D tentatively TRBD1 (5 bases). This CDR3 is 12 amino acids long. Germline loops: CDR1 MGHRA, CDR2 YSYEKL. Between the trimmed V and J ends, which lost 3 bases and 8 bases, there was a span of 10 bases. CDR3 nucleotides: TGCGCCAGCAGCCAGGGGGGTGGCGGCTACACCTTC. It is translated as CASSQGGGGYTF.

CDR3 sequence (DNA): TGTGCCAGCCCAAGGGAGGGGGTAGACGAGCAGTACTTC. It codes for CASPREGVDEQYF. J is TRBJ2-7 and V is TRBV21-1; the D call in the table, TRBD2, was not verified against the DNA. TRBV21-1 is listed as a pseudogene. The CDR3 is made up of 13 amino acids.